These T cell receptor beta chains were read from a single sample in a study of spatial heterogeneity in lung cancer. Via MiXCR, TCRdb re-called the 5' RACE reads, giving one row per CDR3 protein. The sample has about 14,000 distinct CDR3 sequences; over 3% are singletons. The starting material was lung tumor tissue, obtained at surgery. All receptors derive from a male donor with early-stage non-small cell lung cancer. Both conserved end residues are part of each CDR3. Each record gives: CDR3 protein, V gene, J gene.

CATSTLRGSKTGFNEQYF	TRBV15	TRBJ2-7
CASSSSGGSSYNEQFF	TRBV12-3/TRBV12-4	TRBJ2-1
CASSQAFTDTQYF	TRBV4-2	TRBJ2-3
CATSGKQGISYTF	TRBV15	TRBJ1-2
CASSPLTSVGSYNEQFF	TRBV7-3	TRBJ2-1
CASTPGGAWAGELFF	TRBV19	TRBJ2-2
CAIAFGGEQYF	TRBV6-2/TRBV6-3	TRBJ2-7
CASSEAGGRAQLAKNMQYF	TRBV6-1	TRBJ2-4
CASSQGSNLIYEQYF	TRBV7-3	TRBJ2-7
CASSKLIF	TRBV7-9	TRBJ2-1
CASSYSGQGENSYNSPLHF	TRBV6-6	TRBJ1-6
CASSPGLNTEAFF	TRBV19	TRBJ1-1
CASSSSGGDYEQYF	TRBV7-9	TRBJ2-7
CAIRPGLIDNEQFF	TRBV10-3	TRBJ2-1
CASSFSSSTDTQYF	TRBV27	TRBJ2-3
CASSTTGARGISDTQYF	TRBV14	TRBJ2-3
CASSLLTGGQAGDTQYF	TRBV5-1	TRBJ2-3
CASSLTSNTEAFF	TRBV6-6	TRBJ1-1
CSASGVLNQPQHF	TRBV20-1	TRBJ1-5
CASSRPPGPNEQYF	TRBV6-2/TRBV6-3	TRBJ2-7
CASSSLGNNQPQHF	TRBV19	TRBJ1-5
CASSVDKGAGLISYNEQFF	TRBV9	TRBJ2-1
CASSSIRTSVAYEQYF	TRBV6-5	TRBJ2-7
CASSFSDTQYF	TRBV10-2	TRBJ2-3
CASSRGASGGETQYF	TRBV12-3/TRBV12-4	TRBJ2-5
CASSQVSRGSTDTQYF	TRBV4-1	TRBJ2-3
CASSLQQGAADYGYTF	TRBV4-3	TRBJ1-2
CASSSRDRGSYEQYF	TRBV28	TRBJ2-7
CASSQLKGGDCYEQYF	TRBV23-1	TRBJ2-7
CASSFPDRAAVAQYF	TRBV28	TRBJ2-3
CASTPTVGRGPEETQYF	TRBV5-1	TRBJ2-5
CASSLTGPSSPLHF	TRBV9	TRBJ1-6
CASSQDLNRGHWSSPLHF	TRBV4-2	TRBJ1-6
CASSLRQGNEKLFF	TRBV7-9	TRBJ1-4
CAIRRVRTSGGWADTQYF	TRBV10-3	TRBJ2-3
CASSGQEQSEQFF	TRBV11-3	TRBJ2-1
CASSTLAGYSNQPQHF	TRBV4-2	TRBJ1-5
CASSLIRGPQHF	TRBV7-9	TRBJ1-5
CASSQASRSNNEQFF	TRBV4-2	TRBJ2-1
CSARDSRWTSVKETQYF	TRBV20-1	TRBJ2-5